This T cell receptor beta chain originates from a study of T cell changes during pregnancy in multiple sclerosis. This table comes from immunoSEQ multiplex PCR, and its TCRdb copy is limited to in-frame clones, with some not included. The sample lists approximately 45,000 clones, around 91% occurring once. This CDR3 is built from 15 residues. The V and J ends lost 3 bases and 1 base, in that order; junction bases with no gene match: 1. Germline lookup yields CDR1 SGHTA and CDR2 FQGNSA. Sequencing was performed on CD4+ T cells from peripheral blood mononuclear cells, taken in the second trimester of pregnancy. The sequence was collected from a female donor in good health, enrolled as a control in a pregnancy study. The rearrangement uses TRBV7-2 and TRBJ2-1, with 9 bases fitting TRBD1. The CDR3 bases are TGTGCCAGCAGCTTCGGACAGGGGTCCTACAATGAGCAGTTCTTC. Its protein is CASSFGQGSYNEQFF. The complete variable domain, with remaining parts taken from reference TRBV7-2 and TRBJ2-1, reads GAGVSQSPSNKVTEKGKDVELRCDPISGHTALYWYRQSLGQGLEFLIYFQGNSAPDKSGLPSDRFSAERTGGSVSTLTIQRTQQEDSAVYLCASSFGQGSYNEQFFGPGTRLTVL.